This T cell receptor beta chain was found in a study of blood T cell repertoires in COVID-19. The CDR3 runs to 15 residues. Per germline, CDR1 SGHRS and CDR2 YFSETQ. V lost 3 bases to trimming and J lost 3 bases; unmatched junction nucleotides: 5. Assay: immunoSEQ multiplex PCR; the TCRdb copy retains only in-frame clones and omits some. Seen here are 330,000 or so clones, over 70% observed once, and the top ten hold about 4.7%. Specimen: PBMCs or T cells enriched from blood (not recorded which). The chain links TRBV5-1 to TRBJ2-4; 8 nucleotides match TRBD2. The origin of this receptor is a man between 25 and 39 years old who had recovered from COVID-19. The chain's CDR3 is CASSSVSGGKNIQYF. The CDR3 DNA is TGCGCCAGCAGCTCCGTCAGCGGGGGCAAAAACATTCAGTACTTC.